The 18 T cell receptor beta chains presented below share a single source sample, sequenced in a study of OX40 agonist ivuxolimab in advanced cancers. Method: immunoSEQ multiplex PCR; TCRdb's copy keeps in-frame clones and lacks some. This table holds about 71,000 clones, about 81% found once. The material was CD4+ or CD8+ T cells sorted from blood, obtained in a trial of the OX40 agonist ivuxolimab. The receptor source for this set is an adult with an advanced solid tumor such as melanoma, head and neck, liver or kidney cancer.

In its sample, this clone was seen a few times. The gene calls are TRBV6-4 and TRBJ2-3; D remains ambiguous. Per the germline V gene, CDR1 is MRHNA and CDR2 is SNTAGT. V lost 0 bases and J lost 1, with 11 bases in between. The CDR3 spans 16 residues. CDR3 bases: TGTGCCAGCAGTGACTCGGTCGGAAGAGGCACAGATACGCAGTATTTT. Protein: CASSDSVGRGTDTQYF.

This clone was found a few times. Here the CDR3 DNA reads TGTGCCAGCAGCCAGAGTGGAACTAATGAAAAACTGTTTTTT. Its translation is CASSQSGTNEKLFF. The chain uses TRBV7-9 and TRBJ1-4; D unclear. The V and J ends lost 5 bases and 1 base respectively, with 8 bases between them. The CDR3 is 14 residues long. The germline CDR1 and CDR2 sequences are SEHNR and FQNEAQ (reference sequence). The full variable domain, rest sourced from reference TRBV7-9 and TRBJ1-4, is DTGVSQNPRHKITKRGQNVTFRCDPISEHNRLYWYRQTLGQGPEFLTYFQNEAQLEKSRLLSDRFSAERPKGSFSTLEIQRTEQGDSAMYLCASSQSGTNEKLFFGSGTQLSVL.

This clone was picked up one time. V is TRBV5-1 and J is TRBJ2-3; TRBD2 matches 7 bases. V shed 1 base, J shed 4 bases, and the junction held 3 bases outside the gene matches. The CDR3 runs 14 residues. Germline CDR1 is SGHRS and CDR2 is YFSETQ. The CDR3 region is CASSLREGPDTQYF. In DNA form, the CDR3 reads TGCGCCAGCAGCTTGAGGGAGGGCCCAGATACGCAGTATTTT.

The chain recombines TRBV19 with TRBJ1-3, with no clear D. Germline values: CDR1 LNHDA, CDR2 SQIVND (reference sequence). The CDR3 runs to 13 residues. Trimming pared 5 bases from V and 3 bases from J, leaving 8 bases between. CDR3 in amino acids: CASSDNLGNTIYF. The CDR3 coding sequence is TGTGCCAGTAGTGACAATCTTGGAAACACCATATATTTT.

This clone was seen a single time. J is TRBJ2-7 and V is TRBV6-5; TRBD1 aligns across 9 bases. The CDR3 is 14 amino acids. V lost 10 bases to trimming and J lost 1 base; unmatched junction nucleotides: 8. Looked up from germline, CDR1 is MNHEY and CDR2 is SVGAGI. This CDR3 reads CATSGTGTSYEQYF. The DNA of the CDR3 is TGTGCCACCAGCGGGACAGGGACTTCCTACGAGCAGTACTTC.

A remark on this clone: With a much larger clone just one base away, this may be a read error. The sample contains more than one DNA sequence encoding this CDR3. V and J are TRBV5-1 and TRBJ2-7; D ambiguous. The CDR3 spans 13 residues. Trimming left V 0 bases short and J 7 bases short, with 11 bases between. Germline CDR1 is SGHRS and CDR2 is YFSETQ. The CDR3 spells CASSLGQVREQYF. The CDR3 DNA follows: TGCGCCAGCAGCTTGGGACAAGTACGAGAGCAGTACTTC.

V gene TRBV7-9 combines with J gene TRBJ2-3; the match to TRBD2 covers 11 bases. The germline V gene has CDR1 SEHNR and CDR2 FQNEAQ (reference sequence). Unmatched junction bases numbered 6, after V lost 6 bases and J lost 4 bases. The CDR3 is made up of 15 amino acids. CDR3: CASSLTSGSADTQYF. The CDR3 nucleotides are TGTGCCAGCAGTCTTACTAGCGGGAGCGCAGATACGCAGTATTTT.

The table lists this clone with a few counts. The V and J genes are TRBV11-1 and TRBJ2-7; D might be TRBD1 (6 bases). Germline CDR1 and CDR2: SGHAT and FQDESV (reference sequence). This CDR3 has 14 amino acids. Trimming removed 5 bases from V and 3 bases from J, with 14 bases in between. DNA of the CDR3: TGTGCCAGCAGCCTGACAGGAGTTCTCTACGAGCAGTACTTC. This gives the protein CASSLTGVLYEQYF. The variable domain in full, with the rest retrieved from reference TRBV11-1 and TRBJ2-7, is EAEVAQSPRYKITEKSQAVAFWCDPISGHATLYWYRQILGQGPELLVQFQDESVVDDSQLPKDRFSAERLKGVDSTLKIQPAELGDSAMYLCASSLTGVLYEQYFGPGTRLTVT.

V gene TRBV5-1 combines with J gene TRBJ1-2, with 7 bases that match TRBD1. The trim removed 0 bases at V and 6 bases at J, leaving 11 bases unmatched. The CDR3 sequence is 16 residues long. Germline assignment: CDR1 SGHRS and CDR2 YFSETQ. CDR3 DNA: TGCGCCAGCAGCTTGGGGGCGACAGGGAGGTTGGATGGCTACACCTTC. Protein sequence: CASSLGATGRLDGYTF. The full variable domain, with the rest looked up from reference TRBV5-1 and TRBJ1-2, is KAGVTQTPRYLIKTRGQQVTLSCSPISGHRSVSWYQQTPGQGLQFLFEYFSETQRNKGNFPGRFSGRQFSNSRSEMNVSTLELGDSALYLCASSLGATGRLDGYTFGSGTRLTVV.

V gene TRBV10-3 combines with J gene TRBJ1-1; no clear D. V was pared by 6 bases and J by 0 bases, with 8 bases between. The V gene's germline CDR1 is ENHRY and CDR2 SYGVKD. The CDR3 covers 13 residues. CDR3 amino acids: CAIRKGMNTEAFF. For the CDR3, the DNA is TGTGCCATCAGGAAGGGCATGAACACTGAAGCTTTCTTT.

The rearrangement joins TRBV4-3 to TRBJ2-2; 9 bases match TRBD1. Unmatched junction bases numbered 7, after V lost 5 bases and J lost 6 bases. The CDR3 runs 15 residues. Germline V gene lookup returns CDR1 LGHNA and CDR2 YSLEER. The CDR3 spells CASSIRDRDSGELFF. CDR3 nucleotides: TGCGCCAGCAGCATCCGGGACAGGGATTCCGGGGAGCTGTTTTTT.

CDR3 nucleotides: TGCGCCAGCAGCTTGGATACAGGGGGTCAGCCCCAGCATTTT. It specifies CASSLDTGGQPQHF. This chain uses TRBV5-1 with TRBJ1-5; TRBD1 matches 8 bases. CDR1 and CDR2 (germline): SGHRS, YFSETQ. With V trimmed by 0 bases and J by 6 bases, 2 bases remained unmatched. This CDR3 is built from 14 residues.

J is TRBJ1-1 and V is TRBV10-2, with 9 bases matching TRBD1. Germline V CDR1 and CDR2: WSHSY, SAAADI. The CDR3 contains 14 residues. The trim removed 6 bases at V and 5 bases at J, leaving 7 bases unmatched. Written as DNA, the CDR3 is TGCGCCAGCAGGGGGGGACAGGGAACAACTGAAGCTTTCTTT. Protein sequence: CASRGGQGTTEAFF.

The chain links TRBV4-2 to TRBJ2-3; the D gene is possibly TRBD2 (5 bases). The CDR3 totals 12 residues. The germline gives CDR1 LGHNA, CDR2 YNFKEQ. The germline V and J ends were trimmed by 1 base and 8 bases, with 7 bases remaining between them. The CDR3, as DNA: TGTGCCAGCAGCCAAGGTGGAGGTACGCAGTATTTT. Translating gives CASSQGGGTQYF.

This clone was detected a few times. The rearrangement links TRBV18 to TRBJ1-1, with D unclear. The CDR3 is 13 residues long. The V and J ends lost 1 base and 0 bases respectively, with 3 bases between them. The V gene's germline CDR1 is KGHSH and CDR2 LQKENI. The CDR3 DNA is TGTGCCAGCTCACCACTGATGAACACTGAAGCTTTCTTT. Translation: CASSPLMNTEAFF.

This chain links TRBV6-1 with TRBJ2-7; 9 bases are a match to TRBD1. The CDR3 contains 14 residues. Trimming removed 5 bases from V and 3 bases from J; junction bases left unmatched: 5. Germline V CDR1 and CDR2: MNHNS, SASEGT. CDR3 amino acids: CASSRDREYYEQYF. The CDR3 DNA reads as TGTGCCAGCAGTCGGGACAGGGAATACTACGAGCAGTACTTC.

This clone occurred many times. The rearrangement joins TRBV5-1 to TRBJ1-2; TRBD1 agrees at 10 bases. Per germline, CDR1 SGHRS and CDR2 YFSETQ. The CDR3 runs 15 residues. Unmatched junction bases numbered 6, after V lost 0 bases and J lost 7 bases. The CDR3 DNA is TGCGCCAGCAGCTTGGCGGGGACAGGGGTCGCTGGCTACACCTTC. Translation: CASSLAGTGVAGYTF.

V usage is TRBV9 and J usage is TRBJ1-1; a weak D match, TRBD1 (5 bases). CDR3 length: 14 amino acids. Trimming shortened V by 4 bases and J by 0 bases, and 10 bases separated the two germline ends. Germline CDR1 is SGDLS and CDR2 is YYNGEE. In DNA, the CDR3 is TGTGCCAGCAGCCCGTGGGACTTGAACACTGAAGCTTTCTTT. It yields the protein CASSPWDLNTEAFF.